This record covers a single TCR beta chain. Its cognate antigen is unknown. This entry comes from a study of tumor-infiltrating lymphocytes in localized non-small cell lung cancer. Study-wide findings and caveats: Tumors had more T cell infiltration than uninvolved lung, per TCRbeta sequencing and CD3 counts. Tumor T-cell fraction from TCR sequencing was not associated with recurrence-free survival (p = 0.61). Not all patients were TCR sequenced, owing to tissue quantity. IM1 and IM2 tumors showed no difference in T-cell fraction.

Trimming took off 2 bases at V and 4 bases at J, with 11 bases between the two ends. The CDR3 spans 15 residues. CDR1 and CDR2 (germline): MNHEY, SVGAGI. Sequenced by immunoSEQ multiplex PCR; TCRdb stores in-frame clones only, minus some. The data show about 12,000 clones, approximately 80% seen once. The chain uses TRBV6-5 and TRBJ1-4, with a weak D call TRBD1 (5 bases). Material: lung tumor tissue. This clonotype originated in a human donor with non-small cell lung cancer. CDR3 in amino acids: CASSYRQGLNEKLFF. The CDR3, as DNA: TGTGCCAGCAGTTACCGTCAGGGCCTTAATGAAAAACTGTTTTTT.